The 20 T cell receptor beta chains given below trace back to one sample, sequenced in a study of cytomegalovirus exposure and HLA in healthy donors. The PCR had 60 Vbeta and 13 Jbeta primers. The protocol was immunoSEQ multiplex PCR, while the TCRdb copy is restricted to in-frame clones and leaves out a portion. The sample has 95,000 to 100,000 clones; roughly four fifths are singletons. The sequenced sample consisted of PBMCs. Source of these receptors: a female donor in good health and CMV-seronegative.

This clone was recorded only once. This rearrangement joins TRBV19 to TRBJ2-7; TRBD1 aligns across 9 bases. This CDR3 has 14 residues. Trimming took 5 bases from V and 2 from J; bases not matched to a gene: 4. Germline V CDR1 and CDR2: LNHDA, SQIVND (reference sequence). CDR3 residues: CASSATGGTYEQYF. CDR3 nucleotide sequence: TGTGCCAGTAGTGCAACAGGGGGCACCTACGAGCAGTACTTC.

J is TRBJ1-1 and V is TRBV19; D unresolved. V was clipped by 3 bases and J by 7 bases, with 9 bases between them. Germline V CDR1 and CDR2: LNHDA, SQIVND (reference sequence). This CDR3 region has 12 residues. Here the CDR3 DNA reads TGTGCCAGTAGTATGGTGAGTCTTGAAGCTTTCTTT. Its protein is CASSMVSLEAFF.

In DNA, the CDR3 is TGCGCCAGCAGTTCCGGGACTAGCGGAATAGCCGGGCGCAATGAGCAGTTCTTC. Translating it yields CASSSGTSGIAGRNEQFF. The rearrangement uses TRBV5-1 and TRBJ2-1; 11 bases fit TRBD2. Germline trimming cut 5 bases from V and 6 bases from J; bases unmatched to any gene: 16. The germline CDR1 and CDR2 sequences are SGHRS and YFSETQ. The length of the CDR3 is 18 residues.

CDR3: CASSRSSGANVLTF. CDR3 DNA: TGTGCCAGCAGCCGGAGTTCTGGGGCCAACGTCCTGACTTTC. The chain employs TRBV9 and TRBJ2-6; D call uncertain. Germline CDR1 and CDR2: SGDLS and YYNGEE. Trimming took off 4 bases at V and 1 base at J, with 6 bases between the two ends. This CDR3 is 14 amino acids long.

This chain uses TRBV18 with TRBJ1-2; possibly TRBD1 for D (5 bases). Germline assignment: CDR1 KGHSH and CDR2 LQKENI. The ends were cut back, 4 bases at V and 3 bases at J, with 12 bases in the middle. The CDR3 has 14 amino acids. The CDR3 is CASSLAGRDYGYTF. In nucleotides, the CDR3 is TGTGCCAGCTCACTGGCAGGGCGCGACTATGGCTACACCTTC.

The chain employs TRBV18 and TRBJ1-5; TRBD1 matches at 9 bases. The trim removed 5 bases at V and 7 bases at J, leaving 9 bases unmatched. Germline V gives CDR1 KGHSH, CDR2 LQKENI. This CDR3 contains 15 residues. CDR3 in amino acids: CASSSGLGQGQPQHF. The CDR3 DNA reads as TGTGCCAGCTCATCGGGGCTCGGACAGGGGCAGCCCCAGCATTTT.

This chain joins TRBV5-1 and TRBJ2-6, with D hard to call. Germline CDR1 SGHRS, CDR2 YFSETQ. The CDR3 extends over 16 amino acids. Trimming stripped 2 bases from V and 0 bases from J, with 9 bases between. CDR3: CASSFDGLSGANVLTF. DNA for the CDR3: TGCGCCAGCAGCTTTGATGGGCTCTCTGGGGCCAACGTCCTGACTTTC.

Comment on this clone: The junction and the germline gene differ at one end; a read error may be behind it. The chain recombines TRBV5-1 with TRBJ1-4; a possible D gene is TRBD1 (5 bases). The CDR3 loop spans 15 amino acids. CDR1 and CDR2 from the germline V gene are SGHRS and YFSETQ. The CDR3 loop is CASSLGGRANEKLFF. Written as DNA, the CDR3 is TGCGCCAGCAGCTTGGGTGGCAGGGCTAACGAAAAACTGTTTTTT.

This chain links TRBV7-3 with TRBJ2-7, with TRBD2 matching over 8 bases. Germline assignment: CDR1 SGHTA and CDR2 FQGTGA. V trimming: 1 base; J trimming: 7 bases; junction bases outside the gene matches: 6. This CDR3 spans 14 amino acids. The CDR3 DNA reads TGTGCCAGCAGCTTAAGCGGGAGGTTAGAAGAGCAGTACTTC. Its protein is CASSLSGRLEEQYF.

This clone was seen only a few times. This sequence joins TRBV6-6 and TRBJ1-2; 7 nucleotides agree with TRBD1. The J segment lost 3 bases and the V segment lost 6 bases, leaving 4 bases of the junction unmatched. From germline, CDR1 is MNHNY and CDR2 SVGAGI (reference sequence). The length of the CDR3 is 13 residues. CDR3 DNA: TGTGCCAGCAGGGTGGGACAGTACTATGGCTACACCTTC. Its protein product is CASRVGQYYGYTF.

The chain has TRBV27 and TRBJ2-2, with D tentatively TRBD2 (6 bases). The V gene's germline CDR1 is MNHEY and CDR2 SMNVEV (reference sequence). V lost 7 bases, J lost 1 base, and 16 bases lay in between. The CDR3 is 16 amino acids. Here the CDR3 DNA reads TGTGCCAGCACCGGACGGGGACTGGAGAACACCGGGGAGCTGTTTTTT. The encoded protein is CASTGRGLENTGELFF.

The gene calls are TRBV28 and TRBJ2-1; 9 bases align to TRBD1. The CDR3 totals 13 residues. Germline V lookup: CDR1 MDHEN, CDR2 SYDVKM. V shed 6 bases, J shed 8 bases, and the junction held 5 bases outside the gene matches. The CDR3 is CASRTGGSHEQFF. The CDR3 DNA sequence: TGTGCCAGCAGGACAGGGGGTTCCCATGAGCAGTTCTTC.

The genes are TRBV5-6 and TRBJ2-3; D uncertain. Germline lookup yields CDR1 SGHDT and CDR2 YYEEEE. The V end was cut by 1 base, the J end by 0 bases, with 9 bases between. This CDR3 is built from 15 residues. The CDR3 DNA follows: TGTGCCAGCAGCTTGTCCGAGACTAGCACAGATACGCAGTATTTT. Translation: CASSLSETSTDTQYF. Together with reference TRBV5-6 and TRBJ2-3, the CDR3 gives the full variable domain: DAGVTQSPTHLIKTRGQQVTLRCSPKSGHDTVSWYQQALGQGPQFIFQYYEEEERQRGNFPDRFSGHQFPNYSSELNVNALLLGDSALYLCASSLSETSTDTQYFGPGTRLTVL.

There are a few counts of this clone. The chain uses TRBV7-2 and TRBJ1-2, with D perhaps matching TRBD1 (5 bases). The V gene lost 4 bases and the J gene lost 1 base, with 19 bases spanning the gap. CDR3 length equals 17 residues. From germline, CDR1 is SGHTA and CDR2 FQGNSA. The DNA of the CDR3 is TGTGCCAGCAGCTCCCGGCCCGGAGGGACTTATAACTATGGCTACACCTTC. This translates into CASSSRPGGTYNYGYTF.

The chain carries TRBV11-2 and TRBJ1-5; TRBD1 matches at 7 bases. Germline-derived CDR1 and CDR2 are SGHAT and FQNNGV. The CDR3 is 13 amino acids. J gave up 7 bases and V 5 bases, and 5 bases lay outside the gene matches. The CDR3 sequence is CASSRTGGQPQHF. The DNA of the CDR3 is TGTGCCAGCAGCCGGACAGGCGGACAGCCCCAGCATTTT. The full variable domain, rest sourced from reference TRBV11-2 and TRBJ1-5, is EAGVAQSPRYKIIEKRQSVAFWCNPISGHATLYWYQQILGQGPKLLIQFQNNGVVDDSQLPKDRFSAERLKGVDSTLKIQPAKLEDSAVYLCASSRTGGQPQHFGDGTRLSIL.

This clone showed up just once. The V and J genes are TRBV11-2 and TRBJ1-5, with D perhaps matching TRBD1 (5 bases). This CDR3 contains 15 residues. The V end lost 5 bases, the J end lost 4 bases, and 15 bases lay between the germline ends. Germline CDR1 and CDR2: SGHAT and FQNNGV. The CDR3 is CASSMAGNGNQPQHF. Here the CDR3 DNA reads TGTGCCAGCAGCATGGCAGGGAACGGGAATCAGCCCCAGCATTTT. The full variable domain, its missing parts supplied by reference TRBV11-2 and TRBJ1-5, is EAGVAQSPRYKIIEKRQSVAFWCNPISGHATLYWYQQILGQGPKLLIQFQNNGVVDDSQLPKDRFSAERLKGVDSTLKIQPAKLEDSAVYLCASSMAGNGNQPQHFGDGTRLSIL.

This chain links TRBV6-5 with TRBJ1-4; D is uncertain. Germline V gene data show CDR1 as MNHEY and CDR2 as SVGAGI. Trimming pared 6 bases from V and 0 bases from J, leaving 8 bases between. CDR3 size: 14 residues. The CDR3 loop reads CASRSSTTNEKLFF. CDR3 DNA sequence: TGTGCCAGCAGGTCTTCTACAACTAATGAAAAACTGTTTTTT.

This clone was seen only a few times. V is TRBV2 and J is TRBJ1-1; possible D gene TRBD1, 5 bases. The V and J ends lost 5 bases and 1 base respectively, with 17 bases between them. The CDR3 is 16 amino acids. Germline V gives CDR1 SNHLY, CDR2 FYNNEI. The CDR3 DNA follows: TGTGCCAGCAGTTTCGATCCCAGGGCTGCGAACACTGAAGCTTTCTTT. Protein sequence: CASSFDPRAANTEAFF.

The chain couples TRBV7-8 to TRBJ2-1; D is possibly TRBD2 (6 bases). CDR3 length: 16 residues. The germline CDR1 and CDR2 sequences are SGHVS and FQNEAQ. The germline V and J ends were trimmed by 4 bases and 8 bases, with 21 bases remaining between them. The CDR3 sequence is CASSSPRDLASDEQFF. In DNA, the CDR3 is TGTGCCAGCAGCTCCCCCCGGGACTTAGCTTCGGATGAGCAGTTCTTC. Looking up the rest from reference TRBV7-8 and TRBJ2-1 gives the full variable domain: GAGVSQSPRYKVAKRGQDVALRCDPISGHVSLFWYQQALGQGPEFLTYFQNEAQLDKSGLPSDRFFAERPEGSVSTLKIQRTQQEDSAVYLCASSSPRDLASDEQFFGPGTRLTVL.

This clone was seen a handful of times. This rearrangement joins TRBV2 to TRBJ1-1; no definite D call. V lost 1 base to trimming and J lost 2 bases, with 5 bases between them. The CDR3 is made up of 13 amino acids. Germline V gives CDR1 SNHLY, CDR2 FYNNEI. Here the CDR3 reads CASSEVANTEAFF. The CDR3 DNA reads as TGTGCCAGCAGTGAAGTGGCAAACACTGAAGCTTTCTTT.